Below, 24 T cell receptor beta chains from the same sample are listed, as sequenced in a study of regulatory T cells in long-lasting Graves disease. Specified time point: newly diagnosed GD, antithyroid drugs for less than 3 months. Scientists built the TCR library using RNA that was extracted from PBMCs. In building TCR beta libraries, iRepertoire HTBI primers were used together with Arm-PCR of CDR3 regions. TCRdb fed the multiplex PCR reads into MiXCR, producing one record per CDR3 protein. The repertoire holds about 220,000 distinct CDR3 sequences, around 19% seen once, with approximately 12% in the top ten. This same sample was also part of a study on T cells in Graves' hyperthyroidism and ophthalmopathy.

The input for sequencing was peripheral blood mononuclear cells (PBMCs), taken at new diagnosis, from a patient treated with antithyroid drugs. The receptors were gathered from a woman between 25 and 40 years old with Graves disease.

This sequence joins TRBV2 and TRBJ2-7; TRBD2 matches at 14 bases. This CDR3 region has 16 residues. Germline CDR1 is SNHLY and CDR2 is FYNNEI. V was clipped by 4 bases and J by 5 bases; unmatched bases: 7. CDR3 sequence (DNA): TGTGCCAGCAGTGCCCCGGGACTAGCGGGAGTCGACGAGCAGTACTTC. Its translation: CASSAPGLAGVDEQYF.

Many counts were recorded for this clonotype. CDR3 sequence reads: CASEGRALITEAFF. In DNA form, the CDR3 reads TGTGCCAGCGAGGGGAGGGCGCTTATCACTGAAGCTTTCTTT. The chain couples TRBV28 to TRBJ1-1; maybe TRBD1 (5 bases). Germline CDR1 MDHEN, CDR2 SYDVKM. Trimming took off 8 bases at V and 4 bases at J, with 17 bases between the two ends. CDR3 length equals 14 residues.

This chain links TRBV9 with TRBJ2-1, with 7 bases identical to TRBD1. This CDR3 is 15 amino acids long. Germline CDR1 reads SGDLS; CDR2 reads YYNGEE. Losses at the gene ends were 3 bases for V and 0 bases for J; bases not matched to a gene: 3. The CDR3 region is CASSATGDSYNEQFF. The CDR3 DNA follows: TGTGCCAGCAGCGCTACAGGGGACTCCTACAATGAGCAGTTCTTC.

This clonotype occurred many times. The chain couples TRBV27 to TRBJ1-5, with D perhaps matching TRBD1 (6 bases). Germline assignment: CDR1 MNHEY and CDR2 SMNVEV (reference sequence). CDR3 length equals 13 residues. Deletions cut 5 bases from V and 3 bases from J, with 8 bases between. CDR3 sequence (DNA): TGTGCCAGCAGTCTGGGACACAATCAGCCCCAGCATTTT. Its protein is CASSLGHNQPQHF.

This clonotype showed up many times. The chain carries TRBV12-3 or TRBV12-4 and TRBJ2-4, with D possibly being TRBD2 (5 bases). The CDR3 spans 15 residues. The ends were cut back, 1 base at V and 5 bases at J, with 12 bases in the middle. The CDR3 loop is CASSLGVGVENIQYF. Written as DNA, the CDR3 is TGTGCCAGCAGTTTAGGGGTGGGAGTAGAAAACATTCAGTACTTC.

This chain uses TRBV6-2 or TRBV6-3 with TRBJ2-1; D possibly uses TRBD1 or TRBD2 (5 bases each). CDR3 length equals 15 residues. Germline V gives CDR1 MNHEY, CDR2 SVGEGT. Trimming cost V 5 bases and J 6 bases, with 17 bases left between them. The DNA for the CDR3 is TGTGCCAGCAGTCTTTATTCGGGACCCCCCAATGAGCAGTTCTTC. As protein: CASSLYSGPPNEQFF.

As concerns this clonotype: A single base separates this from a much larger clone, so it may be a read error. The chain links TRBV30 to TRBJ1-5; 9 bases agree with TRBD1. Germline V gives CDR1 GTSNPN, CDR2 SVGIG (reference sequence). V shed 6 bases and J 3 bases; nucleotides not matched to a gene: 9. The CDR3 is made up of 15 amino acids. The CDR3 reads CACAPGQGFNQPQHF. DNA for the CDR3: TGTGCCTGTGCTCCGGGACAGGGTTTCAATCAGCCCCAGCATTTT. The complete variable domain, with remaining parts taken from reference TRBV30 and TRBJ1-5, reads SQTIHQWPATLVQPVGSPLSLECTVEGTSNPNLYWYRQAAGRGLQLLFYSVGIGQISSEVPQNLSASRPQDRQFILSSKKLLLSDSGFYLCACAPGQGFNQPQHFGDGTRLSIL.

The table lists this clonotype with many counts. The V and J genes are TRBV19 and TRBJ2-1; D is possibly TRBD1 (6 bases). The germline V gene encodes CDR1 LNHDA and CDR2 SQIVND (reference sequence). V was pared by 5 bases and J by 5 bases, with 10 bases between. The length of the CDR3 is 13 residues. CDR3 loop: CASSVGQNNEQFF. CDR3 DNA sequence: TGTGCCAGTAGTGTGGGACAAAACAATGAGCAGTTCTTC.

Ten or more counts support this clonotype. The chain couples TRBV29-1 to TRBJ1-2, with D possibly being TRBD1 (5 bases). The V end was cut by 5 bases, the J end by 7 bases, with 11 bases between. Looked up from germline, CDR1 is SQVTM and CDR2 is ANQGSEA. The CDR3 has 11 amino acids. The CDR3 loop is CSVFREVGYTF. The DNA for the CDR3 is TGCAGCGTTTTCAGGGAGGTTGGCTACACCTTC.

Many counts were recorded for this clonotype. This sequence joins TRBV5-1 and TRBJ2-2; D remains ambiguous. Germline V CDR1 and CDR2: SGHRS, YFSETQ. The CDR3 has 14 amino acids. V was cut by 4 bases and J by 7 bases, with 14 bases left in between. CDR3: CASSEAPGHGELFF. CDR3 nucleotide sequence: TGCGCCAGCAGCGAGGCGCCGGGTCACGGGGAGCTGTTTTTT.

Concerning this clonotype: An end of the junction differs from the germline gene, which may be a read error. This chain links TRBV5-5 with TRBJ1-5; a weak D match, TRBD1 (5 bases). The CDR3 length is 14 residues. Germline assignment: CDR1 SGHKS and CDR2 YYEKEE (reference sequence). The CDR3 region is CASSLLSGNRPQHF. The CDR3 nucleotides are TGTGCCAGCAGCTTGTTGTCAGGGAATCGGCCCCAGCATTTT.

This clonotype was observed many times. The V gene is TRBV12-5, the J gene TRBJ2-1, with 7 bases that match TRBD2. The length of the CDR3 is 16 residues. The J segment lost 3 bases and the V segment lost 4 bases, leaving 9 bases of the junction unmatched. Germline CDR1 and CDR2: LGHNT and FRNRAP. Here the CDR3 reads CASGWIRDYYYNEQFF. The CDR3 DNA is TGTGCTAGTGGTTGGATCCGGGACTACTACTACAATGAGCAGTTCTTC.

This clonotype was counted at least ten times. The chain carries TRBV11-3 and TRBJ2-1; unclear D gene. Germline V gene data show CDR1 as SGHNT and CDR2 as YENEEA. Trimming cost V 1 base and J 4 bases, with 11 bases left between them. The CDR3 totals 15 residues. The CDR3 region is CASSLGAEVYNEQFF. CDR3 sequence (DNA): TGTGCCAGCAGCTTAGGAGCCGAGGTGTACAATGAGCAGTTCTTC.

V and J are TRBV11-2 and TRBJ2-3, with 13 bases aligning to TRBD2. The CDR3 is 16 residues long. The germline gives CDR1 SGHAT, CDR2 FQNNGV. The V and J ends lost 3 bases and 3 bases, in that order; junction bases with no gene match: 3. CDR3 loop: CASSFPTSGRTDTQYF. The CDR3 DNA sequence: TGTGCCAGCAGCTTCCCGACTAGCGGGAGGACAGATACGCAGTATTTT.

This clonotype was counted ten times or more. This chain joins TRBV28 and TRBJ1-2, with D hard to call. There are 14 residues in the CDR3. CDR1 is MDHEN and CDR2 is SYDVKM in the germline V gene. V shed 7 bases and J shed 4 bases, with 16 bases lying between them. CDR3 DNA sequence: TGTGCCAGCACCCCAGGACGGGAGCTCTATGGCTACACCTTC. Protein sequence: CASTPGRELYGYTF.

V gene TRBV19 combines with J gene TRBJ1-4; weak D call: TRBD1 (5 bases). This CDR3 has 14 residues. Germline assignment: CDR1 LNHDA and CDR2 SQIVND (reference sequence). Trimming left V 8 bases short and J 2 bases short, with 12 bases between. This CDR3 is CASLGRGTNEKLFF. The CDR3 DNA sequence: TGTGCCAGTCTGGGACGAGGGACTAATGAAAAACTGTTTTTT.

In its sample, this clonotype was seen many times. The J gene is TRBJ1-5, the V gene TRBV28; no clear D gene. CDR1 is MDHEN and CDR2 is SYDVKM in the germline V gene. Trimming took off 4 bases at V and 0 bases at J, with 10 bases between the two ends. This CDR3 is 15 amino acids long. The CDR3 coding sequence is TGTGCCAGCAGTTCGCCTAGATCTAGCAATCAGCCCCAGCATTTT. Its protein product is CASSSPRSSNQPQHF.

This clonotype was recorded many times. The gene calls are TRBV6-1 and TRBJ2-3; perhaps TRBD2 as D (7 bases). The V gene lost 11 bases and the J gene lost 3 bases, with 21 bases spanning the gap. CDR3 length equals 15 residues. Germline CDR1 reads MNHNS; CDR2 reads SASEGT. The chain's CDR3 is CASGYRGGGTDTQYF. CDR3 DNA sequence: TGTGCCTCGGGTTACAGAGGGGGGGGGACAGATACGCAGTATTTT.

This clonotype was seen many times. This CDR3 is CASSLALRTEAFF. CDR3 coding DNA: TGTGCCAGTAGTCTGGCGTTGAGGACTGAAGCTTTCTTT. The rearrangement uses TRBV19 and TRBJ1-1; no firm D call. CDR1 is LNHDA and CDR2 is SQIVND in the germline V gene (reference sequence). The CDR3 has 13 amino acids. The V end lost 5 bases, the J end lost 5 bases, and 12 bases lay between the germline ends.

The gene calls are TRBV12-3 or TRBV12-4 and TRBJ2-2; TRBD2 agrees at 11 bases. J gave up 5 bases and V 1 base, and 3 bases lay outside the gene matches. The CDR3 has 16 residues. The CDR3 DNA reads TGTGCCAGCAGTTTAGTGACTAGCGGGGCAACCGGGGAGCTGTTTTTT. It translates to CASSLVTSGATGELFF.

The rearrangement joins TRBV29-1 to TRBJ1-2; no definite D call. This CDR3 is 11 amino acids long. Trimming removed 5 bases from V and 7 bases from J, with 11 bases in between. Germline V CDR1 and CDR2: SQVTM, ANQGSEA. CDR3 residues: CSVPRAGGYTF. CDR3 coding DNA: TGCAGCGTTCCCCGAGCTGGTGGCTACACCTTC.

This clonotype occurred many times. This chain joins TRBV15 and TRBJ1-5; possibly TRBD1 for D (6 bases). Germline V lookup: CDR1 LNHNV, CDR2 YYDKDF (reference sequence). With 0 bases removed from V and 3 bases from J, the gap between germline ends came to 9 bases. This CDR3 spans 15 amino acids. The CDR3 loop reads CATSREDSPNQPQHF. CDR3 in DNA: TGTGCCACCAGCAGAGAGGACAGTCCCAATCAGCCCCAGCATTTT. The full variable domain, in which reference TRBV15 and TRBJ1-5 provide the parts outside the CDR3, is DAMVIQNPRYQVTQFGKPVTLSCSQTLNHNVMYWYQQKSSQAPKLLFHYYDKDFNNEADTPDNFQSRRPNTSFCFLDIRSPGLGDTAMYLCATSREDSPNQPQHFGDGTRLSIL.

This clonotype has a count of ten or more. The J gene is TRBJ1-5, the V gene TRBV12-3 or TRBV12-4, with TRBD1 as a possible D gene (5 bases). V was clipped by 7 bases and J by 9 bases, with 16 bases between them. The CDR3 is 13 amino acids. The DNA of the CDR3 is TGTGCCAGCACTCAACCCGGGGCCGGGCCCCAGCATTTT. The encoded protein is CASTQPGAGPQHF.

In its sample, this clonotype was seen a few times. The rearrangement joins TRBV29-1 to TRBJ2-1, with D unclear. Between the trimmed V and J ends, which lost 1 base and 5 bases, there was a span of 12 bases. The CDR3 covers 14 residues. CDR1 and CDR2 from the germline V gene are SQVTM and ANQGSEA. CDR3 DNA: TGCAGCGTTGAAGGTTGGCGGCCAAACAATGAGCAGTTCTTC. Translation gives CSVEGWRPNNEQFF.